Here is one T cell receptor beta chain with its context. PBMCs numbering at least 6.5 million were isolated per sample. The data originate from a study of blood T cells in healthy people across ages. A second PCR of roughly 7 to 11 cycles used a sample-barcoded 5' primer and a J-beta primer mix. TCRdb re-called the 5' RACE reads with MiXCR, one entry per CDR3 protein. The table has around 800,000 distinct CDR3 sequences, roughly 50% seen once. Germline V gene lookup returns CDR1 MGHRA and CDR2 YSYEKL. V was shortened by 1 base and J by 4 bases, with 7 bases between the two germline ends. The CDR3 length is 13 residues.

The sample comprised blood. This chain links TRBV4-1 with TRBJ1-1; a possible D gene is TRBD1 (5 bases). The sequence was collected from a man aged 80 or over in good health. CDR3 region: CASSQVGPTEAFF. CDR3 sequence (DNA): TGCGCCAGCAGCCAAGTGGGGCCCACTGAAGCTTTCTTT.